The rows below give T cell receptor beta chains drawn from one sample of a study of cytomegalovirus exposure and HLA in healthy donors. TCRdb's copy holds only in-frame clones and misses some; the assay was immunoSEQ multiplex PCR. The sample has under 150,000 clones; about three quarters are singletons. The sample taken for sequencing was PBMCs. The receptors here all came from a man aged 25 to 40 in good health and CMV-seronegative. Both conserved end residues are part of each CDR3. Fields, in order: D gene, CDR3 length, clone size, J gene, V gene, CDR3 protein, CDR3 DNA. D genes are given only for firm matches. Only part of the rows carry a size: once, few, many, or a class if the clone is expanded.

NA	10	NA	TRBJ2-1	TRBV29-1	CSIIPGEQFF	TGCAGCATCATTCCCGGTGAGCAGTTCTTC
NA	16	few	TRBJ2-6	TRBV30	CAWSDMGAIGANVLTF	TGTGCCTGGAGCGATATGGGGGCCATTGGGGCCAACGTCCTGACTTTC
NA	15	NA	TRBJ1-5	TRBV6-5	CASSPMGLKNQPQHF	TGTGCCAGCAGCCCAATGGGACTGAAGAATCAGCCCCAGCATTTT
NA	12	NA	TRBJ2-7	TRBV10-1	CASSGASHEQYF	TGCGCCAGCAGTGGGGCCAGCCACGAGCAGTACTTC
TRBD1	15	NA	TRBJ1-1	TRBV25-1	CASSDLNRGPDEAFF	TGTGCCAGCAGTGACCTAAACAGGGGCCCGGATGAAGCTTTCTTT
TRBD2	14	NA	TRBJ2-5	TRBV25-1	CASRRGRVQETQYF	TGTGCCAGCAGACGCGGGAGGGTTCAAGAGACCCAGTACTTC
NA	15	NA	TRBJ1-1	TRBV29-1	CSVSRGILRSLEAFF	TGCAGCGTCTCAAGGGGGATCCTGAGGAGTTTAGAAGCTTTCTTT
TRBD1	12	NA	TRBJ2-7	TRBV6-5	CATGQGTYEQYF	TGTGCCACAGGACAGGGGACCTACGAGCAGTACTTC
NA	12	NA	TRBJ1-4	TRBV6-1	CASRRTGEKLFF	TGTGCCAGCAGACGGACGGGGGAAAAACTGTTTTTT
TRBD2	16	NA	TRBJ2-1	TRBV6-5	CASSFRTSGRQNEQFF	TGTGCCAGCAGTTTTCGGACTAGCGGGAGACAGAATGAGCAGTTCTTC
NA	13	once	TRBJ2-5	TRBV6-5	CASSLRWQETQYF	TGTGCCAGCAGCCTTCGGTGGCAAGAGACCCAGTACTTC
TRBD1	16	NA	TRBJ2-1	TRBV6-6	CASSTSGTGNYNEQFF	TGTGCCAGCAGTACCTCCGGGACAGGGAACTACAATGAGCAGTTCTTC
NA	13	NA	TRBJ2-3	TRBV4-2	CASSQTTPDTQYF	TGTGCCAGCAGCCAAACGACTCCAGATACGCAGTATTTT
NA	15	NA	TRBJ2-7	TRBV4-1	CASSQGSPSSYEQYF	TGCGCCAGCAGCCAAGGGTCCCCGAGCTCCTACGAGCAGTACTTC
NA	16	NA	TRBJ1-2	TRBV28	CASSLLGHVSNYGYTF	TGTGCCAGCAGTTTATTGGGACACGTCTCTAACTATGGCTACACCTTC
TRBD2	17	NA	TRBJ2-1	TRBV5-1	CASSSRTSGIRTNEQFF	TGCGCCAGCAGCTCCAGGACTAGCGGGATTAGAACCAATGAGCAGTTCTTC
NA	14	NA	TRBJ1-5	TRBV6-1	CASSDWTDNQPQHF	TGTGCCAGCAGTGATTGGACTGACAATCAGCCCCAGCATTTT
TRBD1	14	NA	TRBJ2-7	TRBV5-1	CASARDRGEYEQYF	TGCGCCAGCGCCCGGGACAGGGGAGAGTACGAGCAGTACTTC
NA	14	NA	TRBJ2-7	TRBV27	CASSIRRDSQEQYF	TGTGCCAGCAGTATCCGCCGGGACTCTCAGGAGCAGTACTTC
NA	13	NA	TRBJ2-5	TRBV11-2	CASSFPLRGEQYF	TGTGCCAGCAGCTTCCCCTTAAGGGGTGAGCAGTACTTC
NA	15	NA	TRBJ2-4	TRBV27	CASSLRGRAKNIQYF	TGTGCCAGCAGTTTAAGGGGTCGGGCCAAAAACATTCAGTACTTC
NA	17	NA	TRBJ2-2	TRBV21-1	CASSPRTGTGSTGELFF	TGTGCCAGCAGCCCACGAACCGGGACAGGGTCCACCGGGGAGCTGTTTTTT
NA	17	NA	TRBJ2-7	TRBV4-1	CASSQDGGTDKAYEQYF	TGCGCCAGCAGCCAAGATGGCGGAACGGATAAAGCCTACGAGCAGTACTTC
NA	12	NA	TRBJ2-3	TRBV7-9	CASSVRGDTQYF	TGTGCCAGCAGCGTCAGGGGTGATACGCAGTATTTT
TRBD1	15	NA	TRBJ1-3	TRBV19	CASSINRGPGNTIYF	TGTGCCAGTAGTATAAACAGGGGGCCTGGAAACACCATATATTTT
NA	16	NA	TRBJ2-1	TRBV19	CASSMAPRPGYNEQFF	TGTGCCAGTAGTATGGCCCCACGCCCTGGCTACAATGAGCAGTTCTTC
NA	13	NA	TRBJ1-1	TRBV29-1	CSVVEGLPTEAFF	TGCAGCGTTGTGGAGGGACTTCCGACTGAAGCTTTCTTT